This T cell receptor beta chain was recovered during a study of a mutant IDH1 vaccine in newly diagnosed glioma (dated by TCRdb to the early 2020s). With respect to the entire study: Vaccination was initiated 4-6 weeks after radiotherapy alone, or concurrently with temozolomide cycles in the chemotherapy-containing groups. Peripheral blood samples were drawn at six visits, namely V03 (baseline), V05, V07, V10, V12 and V13. Of the 25 to 40 treated patients, approximately 62% were male and about 40% were female, and the mean age was approximately 40 years. The week-35 safety follow-up took place at visit V12, and the week-47 end of study took place at visit V13. Before enrollment, most patients had been given radiochemotherapy with temozolomide as standard therapy, while the rest had received either radiotherapy alone or temozolomide alone. Longitudinal TCRB deep sequencing was performed for around 23 treated patients wherever samples were available for exploratory analyses.

Regarding this clone: No antigen is known for it. Base qualities are not recorded, but no much larger clone differs from it by a single base.

The time point tag for this specimen amounts to: week 47, end of study. Every vaccine dose consisted of 300 ug of a 20-mer mutant IDH1 peptide in Montanide, administered subcutaneously together with topical imiquimod. Across visits V03 through V10, patients got a total of eight vaccinations, given in weeks 1, 3, 5, 7, 11, 15, 19 and 23. All donors had newly diagnosed IDH1-mutant astrocytomas of WHO grade 3 or 4 that showed loss of nuclear ATRX. The samples were drawn from NOA16, a multicentre, single-arm, open-label phase I trial in Germany that tested a mutant IDH1 peptide vaccine in humans for the first time. Genomic DNA for TCRB sequencing was extracted from EDTA blood using the DNeasy Blood and Tissue Kit. Results the study describes overall, beyond this receptor: The authors noted that analyses of patient blood samples could not be reproduced because of sample limitations. Pseudoprogression appeared unrelated to alterations in the top peripheral T cell clonotypes detected by TCRB sequencing. PBMC samples for TCRB deep sequencing were selected based on availability. Vaccine-induced immune responses across multiple MHC alleles were detected in approximately 93% of patients.

Germline trimming amounts to 0 bases on V and 7 bases on J, with 6 as the count of junction bases outside the gene matches. Including the terminal cysteine and phenylalanine, the CDR3 comprises 16 residues. Just CDR3 DNA is preserved here, 48 bases in frame from base 1. CDR1 and CDR2, per the germline V gene (reference sequence), are MNHEY and SMNVEV. Library method: the immunoSEQ multiplex PCR assay. Rearranged TCR beta chain sequences were amplified using the hsTCRB Kit according to the manufacturer's protocol. Sequencing of TCRB libraries was carried out on an Illumina MiSeq. From the authors' description of their analysis: Demultiplexing, trimming and gene mapping were performed with the kit vendor's proprietary platform. In its TCRdb copy, this immuneACCESS table keeps in-frame sequences only and misses some clones. Where compared with another copy, unresolved V genes explain less than half of these, and the others have no known cause. The V and J calls and clone size were taken over from that table, and D and trimming were inferred from the DNA. The sample table shows around 54,000 clones, and around 86% are seen once. The ten top clones hold over 2.5% of the sample.

This TCR came from a woman aged 50 to 60 with glioma. The chain uses TRBV27 and TRBJ1-6, with TRBD1 matching 7 junction bases. Sample: PBMCs, taken from a glioma patient whose treatment included an IDH1 peptide vaccine. This receptor has the CDR3 CASSLSQGLLNSPLHF. The DNA is as follows: TGTGCCAGCAGTTTATCACAGGGGTTATTGAATTCACCCCTCCACTTT.